This T cell receptor (beta chain) appears in the sequencing data of a study of blood T cell repertoires in COVID-19. Study-level information: PBMCs, B-cell-depleted T cells, or T cells were the source of the cDNA or gDNA that made up the material.

Generated by immunoSEQ multiplex PCR, the TCRdb table keeps only in-frame clones and is missing some. The sample has about 74,000 clones, about four fifths seen once. This CDR3 region has 17 residues. CDR1 is SGHDN and CDR2 is FVKESK in the germline V gene. Trimming removed 0 bases from V and 1 base from J, with 13 bases in between. Sequencing was carried out using peripheral blood. This TCR derives from an older man with acute or convalescent COVID-19. The V and J genes are TRBV14 and TRBJ1-5; D is perhaps TRBD1 (5 bases). CDR3 DNA sequence: TGTGCCAGCAGCCAAGATCAGGGAGGGCTAAGCAATCAGCCCCAGCATTTT. Translation: CASSQDQGGLSNQPQHF.